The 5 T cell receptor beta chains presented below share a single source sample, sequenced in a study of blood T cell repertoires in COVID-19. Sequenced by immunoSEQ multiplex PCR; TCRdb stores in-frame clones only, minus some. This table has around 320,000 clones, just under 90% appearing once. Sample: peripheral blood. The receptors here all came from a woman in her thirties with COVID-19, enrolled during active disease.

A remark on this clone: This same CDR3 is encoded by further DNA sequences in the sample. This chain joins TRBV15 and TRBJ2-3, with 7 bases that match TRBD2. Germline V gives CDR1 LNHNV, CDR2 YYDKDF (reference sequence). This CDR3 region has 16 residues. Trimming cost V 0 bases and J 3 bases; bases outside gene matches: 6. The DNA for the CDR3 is TGTGCCACCAGCAGAGATTCGGGGGGTAGTACAGATACGCAGTATTTT. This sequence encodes CATSRDSGGSTDTQYF.

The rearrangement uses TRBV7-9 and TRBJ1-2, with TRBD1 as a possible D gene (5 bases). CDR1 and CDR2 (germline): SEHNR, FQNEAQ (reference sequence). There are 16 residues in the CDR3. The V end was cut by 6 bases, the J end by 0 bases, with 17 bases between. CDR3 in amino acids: CASRYSGQGPNYGYTF. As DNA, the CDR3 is TGTGCCAGCAGATATTCTGGGCAGGGTCCTAACTATGGCTACACCTTC.

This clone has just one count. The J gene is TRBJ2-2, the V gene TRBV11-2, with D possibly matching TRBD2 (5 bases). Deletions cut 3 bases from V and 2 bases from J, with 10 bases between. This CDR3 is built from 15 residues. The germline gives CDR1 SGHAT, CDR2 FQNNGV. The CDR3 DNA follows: TGTGCCAGCAGCTTGGGGAGACCTAACACCGGGGAGCTGTTTTTT. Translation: CASSLGRPNTGELFF.

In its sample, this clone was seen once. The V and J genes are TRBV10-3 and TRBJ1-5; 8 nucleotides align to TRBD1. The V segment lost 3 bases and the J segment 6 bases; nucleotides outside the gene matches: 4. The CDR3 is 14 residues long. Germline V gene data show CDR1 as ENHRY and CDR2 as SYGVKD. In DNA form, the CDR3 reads TGTGCCATCAGTGAAGGGACAGGTCTTCAGCCCCAGCATTTT. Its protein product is CAISEGTGLQPQHF.

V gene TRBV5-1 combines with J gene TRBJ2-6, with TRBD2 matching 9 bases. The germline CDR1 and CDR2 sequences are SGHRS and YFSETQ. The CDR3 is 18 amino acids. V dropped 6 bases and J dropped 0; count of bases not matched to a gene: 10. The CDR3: CASTLGSGGFSGANVLTF. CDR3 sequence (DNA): TGCGCCAGCACCCTTGGGAGCGGGGGGTTCTCTGGGGCCAACGTCCTGACTTTC.